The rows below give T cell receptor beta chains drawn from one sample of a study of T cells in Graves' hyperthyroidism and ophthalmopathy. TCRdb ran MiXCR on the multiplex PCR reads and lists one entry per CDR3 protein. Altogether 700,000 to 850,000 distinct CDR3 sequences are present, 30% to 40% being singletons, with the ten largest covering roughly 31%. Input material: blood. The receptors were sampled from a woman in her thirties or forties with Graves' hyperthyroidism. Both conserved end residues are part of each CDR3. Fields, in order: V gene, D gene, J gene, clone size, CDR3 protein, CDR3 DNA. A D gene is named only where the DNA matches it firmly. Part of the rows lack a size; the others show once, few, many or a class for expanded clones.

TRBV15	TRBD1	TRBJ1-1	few	CATSDASGGLTEAFF	TGTGCCACCAGCGACGCCTCAGGGGGGCTGACTGAAGCTTTCTTT
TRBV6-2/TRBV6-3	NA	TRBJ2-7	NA	CASSYADRYEQYF	TGTGCCAGCAGTTACGCAGACAGATACGAGCAGTACTTC
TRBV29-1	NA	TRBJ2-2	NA	CSARRSDTGELFF	TGCAGCGCTCGGAGGAGCGACACCGGGGAGCTGTTTTTT
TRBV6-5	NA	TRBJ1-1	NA	CASRVGRASETFF	TGTGCCAGCAGGGTAGGCCGGGCCTCGGAGACTTTCTTT
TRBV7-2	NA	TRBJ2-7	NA	CASSLSLAGSSYEQYF	TGTGCCAGCAGCTTGTCCCTGGCGGGAAGCTCCTACGAGCAGTACTTC
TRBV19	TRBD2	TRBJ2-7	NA	CASHLRGSTYEQYF	TGTGCCAGTCATTTGCGGGGGAGCACCTACGAGCAGTACTTC
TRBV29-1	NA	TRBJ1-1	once	CSLPPGENTEAFF	TGCAGCTTGCCCCCAGGGGAGAACACTGAAGCTTTCTTT
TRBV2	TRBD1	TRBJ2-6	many	CASIYRGTFSGANVLTF	TGTGCCAGCATTTACAGGGGAACATTCTCTGGGGCCAACGTCCTGACTTTC
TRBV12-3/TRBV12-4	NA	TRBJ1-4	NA	CASSVEGLNEKLFF	TGTGCCAGCAGTGTAGAGGGACTAAATGAAAAACTGTTTTTT
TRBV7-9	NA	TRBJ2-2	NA	CASIPAHGELFF	TGTGCCAGCATCCCGGCCCACGGGGAGCTGTTTTTT
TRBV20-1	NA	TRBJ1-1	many	CSARKSGAAEAFF	TGCAGTGCGCGCAAGAGCGGGGCTGCTGAAGCTTTCTTT
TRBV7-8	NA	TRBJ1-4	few	CASSFPKRGATNEKLFF	TGTGCCAGCAGCTTCCCGAAAAGGGGAGCAACTAATGAAAAACTGTTTTTT
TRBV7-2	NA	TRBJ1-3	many	CASSLNLGNTIYF	TGTGCCAGCAGCTTAAATCTGGGAAACACCATATATTTT
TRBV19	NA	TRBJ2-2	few	CASSRLTVMNTGELFF	TGTGCCAGTAGTAGACTGACAGTAATGAACACCGGGGAGCTGTTTTTT
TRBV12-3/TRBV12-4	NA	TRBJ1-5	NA	CASSLELGVAPQHF	TGTGCCAGCAGTTTAGAGCTTGGAGTGGCGCCCCAGCATTTT
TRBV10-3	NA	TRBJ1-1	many	CAISERTGTGAFF	TGTGCCATCAGTGAGCGAACAGGGACGGGGGCTTTCTTT
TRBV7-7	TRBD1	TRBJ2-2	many	CASSLDRVTGELFF	TGTGCTAGCAGCTTGGACAGGGTCACCGGGGAGCTGTTTTTT
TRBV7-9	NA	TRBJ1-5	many	CASSLLGDDQPQHF	TGTGCCAGCAGCTTACTAGGGGACGACCAGCCCCAGCATTTT
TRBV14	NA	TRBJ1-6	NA	CASSGSGTGRNSPLHF	TGTGCCAGCAGCGGAAGCGGCACAGGGAGGAATTCACCCCTCCACTTT
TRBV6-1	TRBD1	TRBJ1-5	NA	CASTSTGAGNQPQHF	TGTGCCAGCACCTCCACAGGGGCGGGGAATCAGCCCCAGCATTTT
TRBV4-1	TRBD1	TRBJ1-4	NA	CASSPRGTGGEKLFF	TGCGCCAGCAGCCCCCGGGGGACAGGTGGTGAAAAACTGTTTTTT
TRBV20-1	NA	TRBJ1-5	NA	CSATPIGGWVGNQPQHF	TGCAGTGCTACCCCAATAGGGGGGTGGGTAGGCAATCAGCCCCAGCATTTT
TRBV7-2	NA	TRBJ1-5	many	CASSKQGSQPQHF	TGTGCCAGCTCGAAGCAGGGCTCTCAGCCCCAGCATTTT
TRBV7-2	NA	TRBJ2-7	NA	CASSPNTYEQYF	TGTGCCAGCAGTCCCAATACCTACGAGCAGTACTTC
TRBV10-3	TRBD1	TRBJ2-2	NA	CASSQQSDRDGELVF	TGTGCCAGCAGCCAACAATCCGACAGGGACGGGGAGCTGGTTTTT
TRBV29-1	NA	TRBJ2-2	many	CSVRDTGELFF	TGCAGCGTTAGAGACACCGGGGAGCTGTTTTTT
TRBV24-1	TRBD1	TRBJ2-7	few	CATSDPTGSGDEQYF	TGTGCCACCAGTGATCCGACAGGGTCGGGCGACGAGCAGTACTTC
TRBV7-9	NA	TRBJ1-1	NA	CASSLAFRGSGTEAFF	TGTGCCAGCAGCTTAGCGTTCCGGGGGTCGGGCACTGAAGCTTTCTTT
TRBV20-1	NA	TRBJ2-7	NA	CSAMGLASGYEQYF	TGCAGTGCTATGGGGCTAGCTTCGGGCTACGAGCAGTACTTC
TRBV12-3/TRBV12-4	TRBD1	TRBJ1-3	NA	CASALYSTGDSGNTIYF	TGTGCTAGTGCCCTTTACTCAACAGGGGACTCTGGAAACACCATATATTTT